A selection of T cell receptor beta chains follows, all from one sample in a study of blood T cell repertoires in COVID-19. Clones were read by immunoSEQ multiplex PCR, and TCRdb kept only the in-frame ones, dropping some. The sample has approximately 260,000 clones; roughly 86% are singletons. Sequenced input: PBMCs or T cells enriched from blood (not recorded which). The receptors stem from a woman aged 60-75 years who had recovered from COVID-19. Both conserved end residues are part of each CDR3. The order of the fields is J gene, clone size, D gene, V gene, CDR3 protein, CDR3 DNA. D genes are given only for firm matches. Clone size is given for some rows only: seen once, a few or many times, or a class if the clone is expanded.

j_gene: TRBJ1-5; abundance: .; d_gene: .; v_gene: TRBV6-6; CDR3aa: CASSRQQGQPQHF; CDR3nt: TGTGCCAGCAGCCGACAACAGGGCCAGCCCCAGCATTTT
j_gene: TRBJ1-2; abundance: few; d_gene: .; v_gene: TRBV9; CDR3aa: CASSVDTNYGYTF; CDR3nt: TGTGCCAGCAGCGTAGACACCAACTATGGCTACACCTTC
j_gene: TRBJ1-3; abundance: .; d_gene: .; v_gene: TRBV7-9; CDR3aa: CASSRLDSRYF; CDR3nt: TGTGCCAGCAGCCGCCTGGACAGCAGGTATTTT
j_gene: TRBJ1-4; abundance: .; d_gene: TRBD1; v_gene: TRBV27; CDR3aa: CASSSFPGQGVEANEKLFF; CDR3nt: TGTGCCAGCAGCTCCTTCCCCGGACAGGGGGTAGAGGCTAATGAAAAACTGTTTTTT
j_gene: TRBJ2-3; abundance: once; d_gene: TRBD2; v_gene: TRBV5-1; CDR3aa: CASASGSGGTDTQYF; CDR3nt: TGCGCCAGCGCGAGTGGGAGCGGGGGAACAGATACGCAGTATTTT
j_gene: TRBJ2-7; abundance: .; d_gene: TRBD2; v_gene: TRBV4-1; CDR3aa: CASSQESGRNYEQYF; CDR3nt: TGCGCCAGCAGCCAAGAGAGCGGGAGAAACTACGAGCAGTACTTC
j_gene: TRBJ2-2; abundance: .; d_gene: TRBD2; v_gene: TRBV27; CDR3aa: CASSPSPSTSGRGRTGELFF; CDR3nt: TGTGCCAGCAGTCCCTCTCCCTCGACTAGCGGGAGAGGGCGAACCGGGGAGCTGTTTTTT
j_gene: TRBJ1-4; abundance: once; d_gene: .; v_gene: TRBV28; CDR3aa: CASSLHDNLNEKLFF; CDR3nt: TGTGCCAGCAGTCTACACGACAACCTTAATGAAAAACTGTTTTTT
j_gene: TRBJ2-7; abundance: .; d_gene: .; v_gene: TRBV7-7; CDR3aa: CASSLKEGIEQYF; CDR3nt: TGTGCTAGCAGCTTAAAGGAGGGAATAGAGCAGTACTTC
j_gene: TRBJ2-7; abundance: .; d_gene: TRBD1; v_gene: TRBV6-5; CDR3aa: CASRLLAGGSVEQYF; CDR3nt: TGTGCCAGCAGGTTACTAGCAGGGGGCTCGGTGGAGCAGTACTTC
j_gene: TRBJ1-5; abundance: .; d_gene: .; v_gene: TRBV3-1/TRBV3-2; CDR3aa: CASSQSHMAHQPQHF; CDR3nt: TGTGCCAGCAGCCAATCCCACATGGCCCATCAGCCCCAGCATTTT
j_gene: TRBJ2-3; abundance: .; d_gene: TRBD2; v_gene: TRBV4-1; CDR3aa: CASSQLSGRSWDPTDTQYF; CDR3nt: TGCGCCAGCAGCCAGCTTAGCGGGAGGTCCTGGGACCCCACAGATACGCAGTATTTT
j_gene: TRBJ2-2; abundance: once; d_gene: TRBD2; v_gene: TRBV5-4; CDR3aa: CASSAGTSGPGYGELFF; CDR3nt: TGTGCCAGCAGCGCAGGGACTAGCGGACCCGGTTACGGGGAGCTGTTTTTT
j_gene: TRBJ1-5; abundance: once; d_gene: .; v_gene: TRBV28; CDR3aa: CASVGGSKRLYSNQPQHF; CDR3nt: TGTGCCAGCGTTGGGGGCAGCAAAAGACTCTATAGCAATCAGCCCCAGCATTTT
j_gene: TRBJ2-5; abundance: .; d_gene: .; v_gene: TRBV29-1; CDR3aa: CSVEGRRPETQYF; CDR3nt: TGCAGCGTTGAGGGCAGAAGACCAGAGACCCAGTACTTC
j_gene: TRBJ1-2; abundance: .; d_gene: TRBD1; v_gene: TRBV14; CDR3aa: CASSQGTGRYGYTF; CDR3nt: TGTGCCAGCAGCCAGGGGACAGGGCGCTATGGCTACACCTTC
j_gene: TRBJ1-6; abundance: .; d_gene: .; v_gene: TRBV28; CDR3aa: CASSSVWAEFASPLHF; CDR3nt: TGTGCCAGCAGCTCGGTCTGGGCAGAATTTGCTTCACCCCTCCACTTT
j_gene: TRBJ2-7; abundance: once; d_gene: .; v_gene: TRBV28; CDR3aa: CASSSEGTGDYEQYF; CDR3nt: TGTGCCAGCAGTTCTGAAGGTACGGGGGACTACGAGCAGTACTTC
j_gene: TRBJ2-6; abundance: .; d_gene: .; v_gene: TRBV6-6; CDR3aa: CASSPLTGYSSGANVLTF; CDR3nt: TGTGCCAGCAGTCCTTTGACAGGTTACAGCTCTGGGGCCAACGTCCTGACTTTC
j_gene: TRBJ2-7; abundance: .; d_gene: .; v_gene: TRBV5-1; CDR3aa: CASSLSLQGYYEQYF; CDR3nt: TGCGCCAGCAGCTTGTCTCTTCAGGGCTACTACGAGCAGTACTTC
j_gene: TRBJ2-1; abundance: .; d_gene: TRBD1; v_gene: TRBV30; CDR3aa: CAWREPSGTAQFF; CDR3nt: TGTGCCTGGAGAGAGCCTTCCGGGACAGCCCAGTTCTTC
j_gene: TRBJ1-5; abundance: .; d_gene: TRBD1; v_gene: TRBV5-1; CDR3aa: CASSPGTVNQPQHF; CDR3nt: TGCGCCAGCAGCCCCGGGACAGTCAATCAGCCCCAGCATTTT
j_gene: TRBJ2-3; abundance: .; d_gene: TRBD2; v_gene: TRBV19; CDR3aa: CASRAGGTDTQYF; CDR3nt: TGTGCCAGCCGAGCGGGGGGCACAGATACGCAGTATTTT
j_gene: TRBJ2-3; abundance: .; d_gene: .; v_gene: TRBV30; CDR3aa: CAWSPGLAKSTDTQYF; CDR3nt: TGTGCCTGGAGCCCTGGTCTAGCGAAGAGCACAGATACGCAGTATTTT
j_gene: TRBJ1-1; abundance: .; d_gene: TRBD1; v_gene: TRBV10-3; CDR3aa: CAITRTGVTEAFF; CDR3nt: TGTGCCATCACTCGGACAGGGGTGACTGAAGCTTTCTTT
j_gene: TRBJ1-5; abundance: .; d_gene: TRBD1; v_gene: TRBV19; CDR3aa: CASNHGQGFGQPQHF; CDR3nt: TGTGCCAGTAACCATGGACAGGGGTTTGGTCAGCCCCAGCATTTT
j_gene: TRBJ2-7; abundance: .; d_gene: TRBD2; v_gene: TRBV6-5; CDR3aa: CASIGPGLGFYEQYF; CDR3nt: TGTGCCAGCATTGGGCCGGGACTAGGTTTCTACGAGCAGTACTTC
j_gene: TRBJ1-2; abundance: .; d_gene: TRBD1; v_gene: TRBV14; CDR3aa: CASSQWTGPRGYTF; CDR3nt: TGTGCCAGCAGCCAGTGGACAGGGCCTAGGGGCTACACCTTC
j_gene: TRBJ1-5; abundance: .; d_gene: .; v_gene: TRBV5-5; CDR3aa: CASSLQGNQPQHF; CDR3nt: TGTGCCAGCAGCTTACAGGGTAATCAGCCCCAGCATTTT
j_gene: TRBJ2-7; abundance: .; d_gene: .; v_gene: TRBV11-2; CDR3aa: CASRPPGAGYEQYF; CDR3nt: TGTGCCAGCAGACCTCCCGGGGCGGGGTACGAGCAGTACTTC
j_gene: TRBJ1-3; abundance: .; d_gene: TRBD1; v_gene: TRBV9; CDR3aa: CASSPTTGTGGGNTIYF; CDR3nt: TGTGCCAGCAGCCCGACTACCGGGACAGGCGGAGGAAACACCATATATTTT
j_gene: TRBJ2-7; abundance: .; d_gene: TRBD1; v_gene: TRBV20-1; CDR3aa: CSAPDRYEQYF; CDR3nt: TGCAGTGCCCCGGACAGGTACGAGCAGTACTTC
j_gene: TRBJ2-5; abundance: once; d_gene: TRBD2; v_gene: TRBV24-1; CDR3aa: CATSRTSGGKETQYF; CDR3nt: TGTGCCACCAGCCGGACTAGCGGGGGAAAAGAGACCCAGTACTTC
j_gene: TRBJ1-5; abundance: .; d_gene: TRBD1; v_gene: TRBV30; CDR3aa: CAWNPTGMGNQPQHF; CDR3nt: TGTGCCTGGAACCCGACAGGGATGGGCAATCAGCCCCAGCATTTT
j_gene: TRBJ2-1; abundance: .; d_gene: .; v_gene: TRBV5-6; CDR3aa: CASSLLRQGNEQFF; CDR3nt: TGTGCCAGCAGCTTGTTGCGGCAGGGGAATGAGCAGTTCTTC
j_gene: TRBJ1-2; abundance: .; d_gene: TRBD1; v_gene: TRBV11-2; CDR3aa: CASRPDRGQDYGYTF; CDR3nt: TGTGCCAGCAGACCGGACAGGGGGCAAGACTATGGCTACACCTTC
j_gene: TRBJ2-7; abundance: .; d_gene: .; v_gene: TRBV10-3; CDR3aa: CAISRDWIYEQYF; CDR3nt: TGTGCCATCAGTAGGGACTGGATCTACGAGCAGTACTTC
j_gene: TRBJ1-1; abundance: few; d_gene: TRBD1; v_gene: TRBV2; CDR3aa: CASSLAGTGDTEAFF; CDR3nt: TGTGCCAGCAGTCTAGCAGGGACAGGGGACACTGAAGCTTTCTTT
j_gene: TRBJ2-1; abundance: .; d_gene: TRBD2; v_gene: TRBV7-3; CDR3aa: CASSLIAGASYNEQFF; CDR3nt: TGTGCCAGCAGCTTAATAGCGGGGGCATCATACAATGAGCAGTTCTTC
j_gene: TRBJ2-3; abundance: .; d_gene: .; v_gene: TRBV19; CDR3aa: CASSIDLGANSLDTQYF; CDR3nt: TGTGCCAGTAGTATAGATCTGGGAGCTAATTCCTTAGATACGCAGTATTTT
j_gene: TRBJ1-6; abundance: .; d_gene: TRBD1; v_gene: TRBV27; CDR3aa: CASSSRPDRGNSPLHF; CDR3nt: TGTGCCAGCAGTTCCCGACCGGACAGGGGCAATTCACCCCTCCACTTT
j_gene: TRBJ2-3; abundance: .; d_gene: TRBD1; v_gene: TRBV19; CDR3aa: CASGDRLTDTQYF; CDR3nt: TGTGCCAGTGGGGACAGGCTCACAGATACGCAGTATTTT